These 18 T cell receptor beta chains came from one sample sequenced in a study of PD-1 blockade in classical Hodgkin lymphoma. Each patient's relapse followed autologous stem cell transplantation, and brentuximab vedotin exposure varied. Generated by immunoSEQ multiplex PCR, the TCRdb table keeps only in-frame clones and is missing some. The sample includes approximately 100,000 clones, around 89% of them seen just once. The sequencing used peripheral blood mononuclear cells (PBMCs), collected before the second cycle of nivolumab. Receptors originate from a human donor with classical Hodgkin lymphoma.

The CDR3 sequence: CASSLGGGISPYNEQFF. The CDR3 DNA sequence: TGTGCCAGCAGCTTAGGCGGGGGTATCTCCCCTTACAATGAGCAGTTCTTC. The gene calls are TRBV7-2 and TRBJ2-1; 7 bases match TRBD2. The CDR3 spans 17 residues. Germline CDR1 SGHTA, CDR2 FQGNSA. V lost 1 base, J lost 4 bases, and 10 bases stayed unmatched.

This sequence joins TRBV28 and TRBJ2-2, with a tentative D call TRBD1 (6 bases). Per the germline V gene, CDR1 is MDHEN and CDR2 is SYDVKM. V lost 7 bases and J lost 2, with 8 bases in between. The CDR3 length is 13 residues. The chain's CDR3 is CASKQGNTGELFF. The CDR3 DNA reads TGTGCCAGCAAACAGGGAAACACCGGGGAGCTGTTTTTT.

This clone was counted a few times. The chain couples TRBV7-3 to TRBJ1-2; unclear D gene. Germline loops: CDR1 SGHTA, CDR2 FQGTGA. The CDR3 length is 13 residues. The ends were cut back, 2 bases at V and 5 bases at J, with 9 bases in the middle. The CDR3 loop is CASSLGPRYGYTF. In DNA form, the CDR3 reads TGTGCCAGCAGCTTAGGGCCCCGTTATGGCTACACCTTC.

The V and J genes are TRBV5-8 and TRBJ1-6; no clear D gene. Germline values: CDR1 SGHTS, CDR2 YDEGEE. This CDR3 has 15 amino acids. V was clipped by 4 bases and J by 7 bases, with 15 bases between them. CDR3 in amino acids: CASSQEIALNSPLHF. In DNA, the CDR3 is TGTGCCAGCAGCCAAGAGATCGCCTTAAATTCACCCCTCCACTTT. The variable domain in full, with the rest retrieved from reference TRBV5-8 and TRBJ1-6, is EAGVTQSPTHLIKTRGQQATLRCSPISGHTSVYWYQQALGLGLQFLLWYDEGEERNRGNFPPRFSGRQFPNYSSELNVNALELEDSALYLCASSQEIALNSPLHFGNGTRLTVT.

This sequence joins TRBV2 and TRBJ2-1; possible D gene TRBD1, 6 bases. With 3 bases removed from V and 4 bases from J, the gap between germline ends came to 13 bases. The CDR3 runs to 15 residues. Germline values: CDR1 SNHLY, CDR2 FYNNEI. CDR3 loop: CASSDMDSFYNEQFF. The CDR3 DNA sequence: TGTGCCAGCAGTGATATGGACAGCTTTTACAATGAGCAGTTCTTC.

The V call is TRBV9, the J call TRBJ2-7, with a tentative D call TRBD1 (5 bases). This CDR3 spans 15 amino acids. Trimming pared 0 bases from V and 5 bases from J, leaving 15 bases between. Per germline, CDR1 SGDLS and CDR2 YYNGEE. This CDR3 is CASSVAPAGSHEQYF. The CDR3 DNA is TGTGCCAGCAGCGTAGCCCCCGCAGGGTCCCACGAGCAGTACTTC.

The CDR3 here is CASSPTGYEQYF. The CDR3 nucleotides are TGTGCCAGTAGCCCGACAGGGTACGAGCAGTACTTC. The chain has TRBV19 and TRBJ2-7, with 7 positions matching TRBD1. The CDR3 covers 12 residues. The J segment lost 4 bases and the V segment lost 6 bases, leaving 3 bases of the junction unmatched. Per the germline V gene, CDR1 is LNHDA and CDR2 is SQIVND (reference sequence).

The chain recombines TRBV5-5 with TRBJ2-1, with a weak D call TRBD1 (5 bases). The germline V gene encodes CDR1 SGHKS and CDR2 YYEKEE (reference sequence). This CDR3 has 15 residues. V was shortened by 0 bases and J by 8 bases, with 15 bases between the two germline ends. CDR3 loop: CASSLVGVGGDEQFF. In DNA form, the CDR3 reads TGTGCCAGCAGCTTGGTAGGGGTGGGTGGGGATGAGCAGTTCTTC.

This clone was counted a single time. The chain carries TRBV30 and TRBJ1-2; tentatively, D is TRBD1 (6 bases). V was pared by 3 bases and J by 8 bases, with 13 bases between. Germline loops: CDR1 GTSNPN, CDR2 SVGIG (reference sequence). This CDR3 has 12 residues. The CDR3 loop reads CAWRGGVNGYTF. DNA for the CDR3: TGTGCCTGGAGAGGGGGGGTGAACGGCTACACCTTC. Drawing the rest from reference TRBV30 and TRBJ1-2, the complete variable domain is SQTIHQWPATLVQPVGSPLSLECTVEGTSNPNLYWYRQAAGRGLQLLFYSVGIGQISSEVPQNLSASRPQDRQFILSSKKLLLSDSGFYLCAWRGGVNGYTFGSGTRLTVV.

This CDR3 reads CASSLFGRVEEKLFF. CDR3 DNA sequence: TGTGCCAGCAGCTTATTTGGCAGGGTGGAGGAAAAACTGTTTTTT. This chain joins TRBV11-2 and TRBJ1-4, with D maybe TRBD1 (5 bases). The CDR3 loop spans 15 amino acids. The V gene's germline CDR1 is SGHAT and CDR2 FQNNGV. V lost 2 bases and J lost 8, with 15 bases in between.

This clone is a singleton in its sample. This chain connects TRBV5-6 to TRBJ2-5; 10 bases match TRBD1. This CDR3 contains 15 residues. CDR1 SGHDT and CDR2 YYEEEE come from the germline V gene. Germline trimming cut 6 bases from V and 5 bases from J; bases unmatched to any gene: 10. The CDR3 protein is CASNPPGQGSETQYF. The CDR3 DNA reads TGTGCCAGCAACCCACCGGGACAGGGGTCCGAGACCCAGTACTTC.

The chain joins TRBV7-9 to TRBJ2-1; D could derive from TRBD1 or TRBD2 (6 bases each). CDR3 size: 14 residues. Germline V gene lookup returns CDR1 SEHNR and CDR2 FQNEAQ (reference sequence). Between the trimmed V and J ends, which lost 5 bases and 8 bases, there was a span of 16 bases. The CDR3: CASSRPPRGDEQFF. The CDR3 bases are TGTGCCAGCAGCCGACCCCCGAGGGGGGATGAGCAGTTCTTC. Supplemented by reference TRBV7-9 and TRBJ2-1, the full variable domain reads DTGVSQNPRHKITKRGQNVTFRCDPISEHNRLYWYRQTLGQGPEFLTYFQNEAQLEKSRLLSDRFSAERPKGSFSTLEIQRTEQGDSAMYLCASSRPPRGDEQFFGPGTRLTVL.

The V and J genes are TRBV27 and TRBJ2-3, with a possible D match to TRBD1 (6 bases). Looked up from germline, CDR1 is MNHEY and CDR2 is SMNVEV (reference sequence). The CDR3 spans 12 residues. The V end lost 6 bases, the J end lost 5 bases, and 9 bases lay between the germline ends. The CDR3: CASRFRGDTQYF. The CDR3 DNA is TGTGCCAGCAGGTTCAGGGGAGATACGCAGTATTTT.

The rearrangement uses TRBV7-7 and TRBJ2-2, with D perhaps matching TRBD1 or TRBD2 (5 bases each). The germline V and J ends were trimmed by 3 bases and 5 bases, with 10 bases remaining between them. CDR3 length: 14 residues. Per germline, CDR1 SSHAT and CDR2 FNYEAQ (reference sequence). CDR3 residues: CASSLIGATGELFF. DNA of the CDR3: TGTGCCAGCAGCTTGATCGGGGCGACCGGGGAGCTGTTTTTT.

The chain employs TRBV9 and TRBJ1-5, with TRBD1 as a possible D gene (6 bases). CDR1 is SGDLS, CDR2 YYNGEE, per germline. The V end was cut by 2 bases, the J end by 5 bases, with 14 bases between. The CDR3 is 15 amino acids. In DNA form, the CDR3 reads TGTGCCAGCAGCGTTGGGACAAACGGCGATCAGCCCCAGCATTTT. Its protein is CASSVGTNGDQPQHF.

This rearrangement joins TRBV7-9 to TRBJ2-1; 8 nucleotides agree with TRBD2. The CDR3 is made up of 16 amino acids. V shed 6 bases and J 5 bases; nucleotides not matched to a gene: 12. Per the germline V gene, CDR1 is SEHNR and CDR2 is FQNEAQ (reference sequence). CDR3 nucleotide sequence: TGTGCCAGCAGATCAAGTGGTACTAGCGGAGACAATGAGCAGTTCTTC. Its translation: CASRSSGTSGDNEQFF.

The V gene is TRBV28, the J gene TRBJ1-5, with a possible D match to TRBD1 (5 bases). Looked up from germline, CDR1 is MDHEN and CDR2 is SYDVKM. V shed 8 bases and J shed 3 bases, with 20 bases lying between them. The CDR3 is 16 residues long. The CDR3 bases are TGTGCCAGCGGATCCGGACAAGTTTTTACCAATCAGCCCCAGCATTTT. This sequence encodes CASGSGQVFTNQPQHF.

The V call is TRBV5-1, the J call TRBJ1-1; D is unclear. CDR3 size: 15 residues. The V gene lost 0 bases and the J gene lost 1 base, with 10 bases spanning the gap. The germline CDR1 and CDR2 sequences are SGHRS and YFSETQ. The CDR3 nucleotides read TGCGCCAGCAGCTTGGAGATTAGAGGGAACACTGAAGCTTTCTTT. This encodes CASSLEIRGNTEAFF.